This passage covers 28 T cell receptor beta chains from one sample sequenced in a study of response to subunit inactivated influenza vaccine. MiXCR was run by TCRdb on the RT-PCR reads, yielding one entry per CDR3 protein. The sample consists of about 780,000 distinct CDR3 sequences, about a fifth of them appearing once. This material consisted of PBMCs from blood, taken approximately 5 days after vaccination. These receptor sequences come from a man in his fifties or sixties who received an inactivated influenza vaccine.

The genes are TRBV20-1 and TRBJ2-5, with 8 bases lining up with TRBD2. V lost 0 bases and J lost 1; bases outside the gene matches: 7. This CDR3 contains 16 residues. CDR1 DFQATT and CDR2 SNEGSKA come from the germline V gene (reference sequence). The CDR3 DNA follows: TGCAGTGCTAGAGATTGGGTAGCGGGACTCCAAGAGACCCAGTACTTC. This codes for CSARDWVAGLQETQYF.

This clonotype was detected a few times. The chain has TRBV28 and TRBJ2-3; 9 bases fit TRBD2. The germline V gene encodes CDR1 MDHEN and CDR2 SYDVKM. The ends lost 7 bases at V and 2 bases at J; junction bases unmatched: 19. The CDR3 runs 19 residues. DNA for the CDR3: TGTGCCAGCAATCCTTTGTTGCCTCTGACTAGCGGAGACACAGATACGCAGTATTTT. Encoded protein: CASNPLLPLTSGDTDTQYF.

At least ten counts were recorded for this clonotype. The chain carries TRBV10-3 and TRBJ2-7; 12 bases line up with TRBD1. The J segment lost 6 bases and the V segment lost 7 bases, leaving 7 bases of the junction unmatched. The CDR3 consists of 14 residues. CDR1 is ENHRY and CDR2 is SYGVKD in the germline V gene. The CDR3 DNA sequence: TGTGCCATCAAGGGACAGGGGGCGCAGGTCGAGCAGTACTTC. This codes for CAIKGQGAQVEQYF.

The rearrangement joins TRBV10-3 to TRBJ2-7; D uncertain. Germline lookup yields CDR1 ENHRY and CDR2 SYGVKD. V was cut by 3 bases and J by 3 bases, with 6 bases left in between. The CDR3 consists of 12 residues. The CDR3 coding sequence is TGTGCCATCAGTGAAAGGCACTACGAGCAGTACTTC. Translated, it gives CAISERHYEQYF.

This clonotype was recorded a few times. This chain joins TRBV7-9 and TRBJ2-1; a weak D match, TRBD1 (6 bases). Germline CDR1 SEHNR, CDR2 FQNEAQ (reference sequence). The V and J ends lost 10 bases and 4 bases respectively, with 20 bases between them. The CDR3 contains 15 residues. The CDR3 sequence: CATGIFRTEYNEQFF. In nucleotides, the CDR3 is TGTGCCACTGGGATTTTCCGGACAGAGTACAATGAGCAGTTCTTC.

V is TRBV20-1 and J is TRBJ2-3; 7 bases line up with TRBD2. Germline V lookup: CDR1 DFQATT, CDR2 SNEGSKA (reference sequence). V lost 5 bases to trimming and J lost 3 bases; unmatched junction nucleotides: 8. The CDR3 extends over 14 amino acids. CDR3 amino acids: CSALPGLMTDTQYF. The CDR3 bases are TGCAGTGCTCTTCCGGGACTAATGACAGATACGCAGTATTTT.

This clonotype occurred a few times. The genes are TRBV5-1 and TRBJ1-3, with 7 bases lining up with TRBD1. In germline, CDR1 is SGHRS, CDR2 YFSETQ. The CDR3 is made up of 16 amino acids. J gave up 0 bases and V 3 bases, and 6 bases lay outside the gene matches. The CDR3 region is CASSSQGTTSGNTIYF. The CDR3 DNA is TGCGCCAGCAGCTCACAGGGGACTACCTCTGGAAACACCATATATTTT.

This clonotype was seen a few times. The CDR3 here is CASSSGWMNTEAFF. CDR3 DNA sequence: TGTGCCAGCAGCTCCGGGTGGATGAACACTGAAGCTTTCTTT. The rearrangement links TRBV5-6 to TRBJ1-1; D remains ambiguous. Per the germline V gene, CDR1 is SGHDT and CDR2 is YYEEEE. V was pared by 3 bases and J by 0 bases, with 9 bases between. This CDR3 is 14 amino acids long.

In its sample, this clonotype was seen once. The CDR3 loop reads CASSFHGGTGELFF. The CDR3, as DNA: TGTGCCAGCAGTTTCCACGGCGGCACCGGGGAGCTGTTTTTT. The gene calls are TRBV27 and TRBJ2-2, with D hard to call. CDR1 and CDR2 from the germline V gene are MNHEY and SMNVEV (reference sequence). The V and J ends lost 3 bases and 4 bases respectively, with 9 bases between them. The CDR3 contains 14 residues.

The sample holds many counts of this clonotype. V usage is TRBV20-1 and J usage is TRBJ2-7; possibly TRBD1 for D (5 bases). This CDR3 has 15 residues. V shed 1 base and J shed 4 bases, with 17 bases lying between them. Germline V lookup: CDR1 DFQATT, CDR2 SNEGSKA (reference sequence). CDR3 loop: CSARGTNSGAYEQYF. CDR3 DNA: TGCAGTGCTAGAGGGACAAATTCAGGTGCTTACGAGCAGTACTTC.

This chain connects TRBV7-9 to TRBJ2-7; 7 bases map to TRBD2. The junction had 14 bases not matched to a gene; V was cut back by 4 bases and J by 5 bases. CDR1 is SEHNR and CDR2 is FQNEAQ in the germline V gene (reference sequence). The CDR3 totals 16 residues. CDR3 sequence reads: CASSSHRNEAGNEQYF. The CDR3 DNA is TGTGCCAGCAGCTCACACAGAAATGAAGCGGGGAACGAGCAGTACTTC.

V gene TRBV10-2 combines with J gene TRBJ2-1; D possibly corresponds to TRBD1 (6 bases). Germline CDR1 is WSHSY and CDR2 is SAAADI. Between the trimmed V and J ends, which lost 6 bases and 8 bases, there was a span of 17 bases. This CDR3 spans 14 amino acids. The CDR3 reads CASSTGQRLDEQFF. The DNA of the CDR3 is TGCGCCAGCAGCACTGGACAGAGGCTTGATGAGCAGTTCTTC.

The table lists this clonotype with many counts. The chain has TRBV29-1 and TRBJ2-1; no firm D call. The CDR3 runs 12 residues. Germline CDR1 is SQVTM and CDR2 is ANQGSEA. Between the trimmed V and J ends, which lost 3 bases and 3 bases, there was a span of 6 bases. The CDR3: CSVDGFYNEQFF. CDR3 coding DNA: TGCAGCGTTGATGGCTTCTACAATGAGCAGTTCTTC.

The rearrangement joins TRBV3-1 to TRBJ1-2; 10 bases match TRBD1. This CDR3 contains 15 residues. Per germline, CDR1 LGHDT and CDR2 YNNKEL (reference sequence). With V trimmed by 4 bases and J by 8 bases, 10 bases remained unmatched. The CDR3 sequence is CASSPLRTGGNGYTF. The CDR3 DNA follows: TGTGCCAGCAGCCCACTACGGACAGGGGGGAACGGCTACACCTTC.

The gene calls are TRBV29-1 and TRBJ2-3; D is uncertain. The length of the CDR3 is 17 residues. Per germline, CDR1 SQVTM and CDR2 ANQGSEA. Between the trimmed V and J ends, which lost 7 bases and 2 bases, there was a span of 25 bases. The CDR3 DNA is TGCAGCGGCCGTCGTGACCTCCGGTCCTCCCTCACAGATACGCAGTATTTT. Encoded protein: CSGRRDLRSSLTDTQYF.

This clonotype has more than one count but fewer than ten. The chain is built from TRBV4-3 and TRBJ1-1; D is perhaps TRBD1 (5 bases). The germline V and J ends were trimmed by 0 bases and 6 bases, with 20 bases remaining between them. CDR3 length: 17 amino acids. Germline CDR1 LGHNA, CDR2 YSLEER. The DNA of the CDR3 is TGCGCCAGCAGCCAAGACAGAGCAGGAGGGGCGTTTGCTGAAGCTTTCTTT. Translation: CASSQDRAGGAFAEAFF.

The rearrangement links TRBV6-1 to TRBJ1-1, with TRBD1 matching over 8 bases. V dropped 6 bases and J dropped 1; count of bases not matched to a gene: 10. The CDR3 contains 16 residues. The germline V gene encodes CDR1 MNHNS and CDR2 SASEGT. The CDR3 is CASSSDRGVWNTEAFF. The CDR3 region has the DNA TGTGCCAGCAGCTCCGACAGGGGCGTTTGGAACACTGAAGCTTTCTTT.

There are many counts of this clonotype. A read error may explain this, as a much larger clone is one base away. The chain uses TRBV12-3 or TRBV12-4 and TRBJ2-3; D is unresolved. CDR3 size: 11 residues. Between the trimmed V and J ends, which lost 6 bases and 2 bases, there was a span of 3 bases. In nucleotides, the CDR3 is TGTGCCAGCAGCATCACAGATACGCAGTATTTT. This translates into CASSITDTQYF.

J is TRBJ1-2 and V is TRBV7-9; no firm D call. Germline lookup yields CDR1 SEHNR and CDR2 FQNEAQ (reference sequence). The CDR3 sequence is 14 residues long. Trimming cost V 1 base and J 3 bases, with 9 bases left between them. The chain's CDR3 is CASSLGGQDYGYTF. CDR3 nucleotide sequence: TGTGCCAGCAGCTTAGGAGGTCAGGACTATGGCTACACCTTC.

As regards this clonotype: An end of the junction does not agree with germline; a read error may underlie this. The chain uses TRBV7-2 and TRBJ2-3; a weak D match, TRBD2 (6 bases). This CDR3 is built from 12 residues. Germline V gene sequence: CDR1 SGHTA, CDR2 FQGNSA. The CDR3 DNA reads TGTGCCAGCAGCTTCCCGGGACTCCATGTGGATTTT. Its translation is CASSFPGLHVDF. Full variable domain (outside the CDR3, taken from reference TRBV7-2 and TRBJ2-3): GAGVSQSPSNKVTEKGKDVELRCDPISGHTALYWYRQSLGQGLEFLIYFQGNSAPDKSGLPSDRFSAERTGGSVSTLTIQRTQQEDSAVYLCASSFPGLHVDFGPGTRLTVL.

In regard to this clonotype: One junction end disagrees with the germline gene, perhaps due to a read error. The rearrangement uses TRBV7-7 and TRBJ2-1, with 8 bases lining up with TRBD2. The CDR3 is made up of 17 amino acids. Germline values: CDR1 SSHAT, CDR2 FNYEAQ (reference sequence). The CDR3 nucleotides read TGTGCTAGCAGCTTAGCCTACGGGGGGGCCCCCTTTAATGAGCAGTTCTTC. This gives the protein CASSLAYGGAPFNEQFF.

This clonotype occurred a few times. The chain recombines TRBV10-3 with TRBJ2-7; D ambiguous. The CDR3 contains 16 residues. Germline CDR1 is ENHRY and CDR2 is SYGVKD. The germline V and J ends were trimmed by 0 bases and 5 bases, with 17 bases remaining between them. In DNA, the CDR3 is TGTGCCATCAGTGAGTCGATGGGCCGGGCTACCCACGAGCAGTACTTC. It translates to CAISESMGRATHEQYF.

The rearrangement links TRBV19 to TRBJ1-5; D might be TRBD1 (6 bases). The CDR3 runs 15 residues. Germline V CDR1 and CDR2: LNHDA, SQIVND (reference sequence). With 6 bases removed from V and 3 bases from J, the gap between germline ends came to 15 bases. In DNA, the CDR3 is TGTGCCAGTAGAGAGGTTGGACAGATCAATCAGCCCCAGCATTTT. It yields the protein CASREVGQINQPQHF.

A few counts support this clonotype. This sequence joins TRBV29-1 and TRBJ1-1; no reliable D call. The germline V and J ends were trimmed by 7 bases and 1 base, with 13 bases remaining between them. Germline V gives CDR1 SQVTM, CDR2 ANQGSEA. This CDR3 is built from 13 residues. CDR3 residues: CSAQAGWNTEAFF. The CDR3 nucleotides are TGCAGCGCCCAAGCAGGATGGAACACTGAAGCTTTCTTT.

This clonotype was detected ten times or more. The CDR3 nucleotides read TGCAGTGCTAGAGATCCACGGGGCGGGGACGAGCAGTACTTC. Protein product: CSARDPRGGDEQYF. This chain links TRBV20-1 with TRBJ2-7; D may be TRBD2 (6 bases). The CDR3 runs to 14 residues. V lost 0 bases to trimming and J lost 5 bases, with 14 bases between them. CDR1 DFQATT and CDR2 SNEGSKA come from the germline V gene (reference sequence).

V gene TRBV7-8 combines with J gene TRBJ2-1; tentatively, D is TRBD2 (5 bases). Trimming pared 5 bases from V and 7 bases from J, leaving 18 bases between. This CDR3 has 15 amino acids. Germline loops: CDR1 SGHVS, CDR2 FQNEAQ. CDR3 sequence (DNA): TGTGCCAGCAGCCCAACTAGAGATCTGGGAAATGAGCAGTTCTTC. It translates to CASSPTRDLGNEQFF.

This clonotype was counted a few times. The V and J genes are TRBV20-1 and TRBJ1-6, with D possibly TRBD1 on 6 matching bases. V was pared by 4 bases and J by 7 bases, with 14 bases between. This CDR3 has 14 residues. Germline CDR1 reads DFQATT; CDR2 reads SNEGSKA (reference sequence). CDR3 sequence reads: CSAKSPGGNSPLHF. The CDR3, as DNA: TGCAGTGCTAAAAGCCCCGGGGGCAATTCACCCCTCCACTTT.

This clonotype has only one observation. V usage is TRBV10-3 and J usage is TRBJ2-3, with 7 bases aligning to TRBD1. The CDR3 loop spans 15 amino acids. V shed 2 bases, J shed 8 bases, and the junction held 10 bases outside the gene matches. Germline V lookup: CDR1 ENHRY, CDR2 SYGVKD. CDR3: CAISEPSGTDGTQYF. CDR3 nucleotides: TGTGCCATCAGTGAGCCATCCGGGACAGACGGTACGCAGTATTTT.